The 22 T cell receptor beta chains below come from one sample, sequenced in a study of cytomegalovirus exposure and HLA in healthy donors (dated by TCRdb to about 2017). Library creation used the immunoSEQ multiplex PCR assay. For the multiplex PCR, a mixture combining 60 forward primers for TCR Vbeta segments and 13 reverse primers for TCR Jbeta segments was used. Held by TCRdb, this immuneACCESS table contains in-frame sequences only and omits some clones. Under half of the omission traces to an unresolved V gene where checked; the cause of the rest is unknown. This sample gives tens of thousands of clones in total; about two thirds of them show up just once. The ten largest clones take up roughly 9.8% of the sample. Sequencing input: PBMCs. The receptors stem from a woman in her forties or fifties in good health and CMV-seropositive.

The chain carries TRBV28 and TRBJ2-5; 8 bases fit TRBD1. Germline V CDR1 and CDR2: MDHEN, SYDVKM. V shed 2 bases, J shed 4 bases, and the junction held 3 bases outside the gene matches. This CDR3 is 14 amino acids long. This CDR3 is CASSLQDRAETQYF. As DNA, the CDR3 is TGTGCCAGCAGTTTACAGGACAGGGCAGAGACCCAGTACTTC. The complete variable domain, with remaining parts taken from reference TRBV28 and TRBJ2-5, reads DVKVTQSSRYLVKRTGEKVFLECVQDMDHENMFWYRQDPGLGLRLIYFSYDVKMKEKGDIPEGYSVSREKKERFSLILESASTNQTSMYLCASSLQDRAETQYFGPGTRLLVL.

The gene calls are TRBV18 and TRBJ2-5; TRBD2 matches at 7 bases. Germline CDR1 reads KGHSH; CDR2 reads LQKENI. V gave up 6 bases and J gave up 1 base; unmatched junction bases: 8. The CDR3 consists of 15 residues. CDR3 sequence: CASSPPGGAQETQYF. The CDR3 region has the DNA TGTGCCAGCTCGCCGCCGGGGGGAGCCCAAGAGACCCAGTACTTC.

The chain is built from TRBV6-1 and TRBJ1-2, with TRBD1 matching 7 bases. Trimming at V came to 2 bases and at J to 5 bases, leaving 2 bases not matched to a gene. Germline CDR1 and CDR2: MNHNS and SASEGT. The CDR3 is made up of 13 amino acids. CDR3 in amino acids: CASSESGQYGYTF. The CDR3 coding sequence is TGTGCCAGCAGTGAATCGGGACAGTATGGCTACACCTTC.

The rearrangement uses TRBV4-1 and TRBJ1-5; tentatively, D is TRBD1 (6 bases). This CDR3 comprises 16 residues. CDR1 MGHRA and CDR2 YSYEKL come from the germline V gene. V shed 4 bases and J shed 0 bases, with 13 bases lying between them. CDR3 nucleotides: TGCGCCAGCAGCCGAGGACAGATGGATAGCAATCAGCCCCAGCATTTT. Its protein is CASSRGQMDSNQPQHF.

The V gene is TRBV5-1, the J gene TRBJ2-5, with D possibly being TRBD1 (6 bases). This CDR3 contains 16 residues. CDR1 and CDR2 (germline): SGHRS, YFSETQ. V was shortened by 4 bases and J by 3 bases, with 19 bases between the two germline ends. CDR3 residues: CASSILQGSEKETQYF. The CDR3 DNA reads TGCGCCAGCAGCATTCTACAGGGCTCGGAAAAAGAGACCCAGTACTTC.

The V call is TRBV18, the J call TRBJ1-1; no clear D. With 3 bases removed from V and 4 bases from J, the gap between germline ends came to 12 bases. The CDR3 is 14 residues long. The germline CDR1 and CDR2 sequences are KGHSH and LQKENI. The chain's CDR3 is CASSPDSTGTEAFF. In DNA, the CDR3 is TGTGCCAGCTCACCGGACTCCACGGGCACTGAAGCTTTCTTT.

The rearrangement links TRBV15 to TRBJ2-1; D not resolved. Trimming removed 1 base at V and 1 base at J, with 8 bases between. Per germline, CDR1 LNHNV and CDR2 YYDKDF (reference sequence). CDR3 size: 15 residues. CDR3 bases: TGTGCCACCAGCAGAGTCGCAGGTTCCTACAATGAGCAGTTCTTC. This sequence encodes CATSRVAGSYNEQFF.

The CDR3 coding sequence is TGTGCCAGCAGTGAAGGCCACACGGGAGCCCTCTATGGCTACACCTTC. Translated, it gives CASSEGHTGALYGYTF. The rearrangement links TRBV6-1 to TRBJ1-2; no clear D gene. The germline CDR1 and CDR2 sequences are MNHNS and SASEGT. There are 16 residues in the CDR3. The germline V and J ends were trimmed by 1 base and 4 bases, with 16 bases remaining between them.

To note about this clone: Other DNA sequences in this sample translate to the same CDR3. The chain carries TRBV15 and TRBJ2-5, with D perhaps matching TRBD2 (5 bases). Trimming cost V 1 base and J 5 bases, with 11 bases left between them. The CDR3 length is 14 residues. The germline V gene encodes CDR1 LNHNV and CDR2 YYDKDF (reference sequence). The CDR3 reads CATSRVGVRETQYF. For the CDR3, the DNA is TGTGCCACCAGCAGAGTCGGGGTGAGGGAGACCCAGTACTTC.

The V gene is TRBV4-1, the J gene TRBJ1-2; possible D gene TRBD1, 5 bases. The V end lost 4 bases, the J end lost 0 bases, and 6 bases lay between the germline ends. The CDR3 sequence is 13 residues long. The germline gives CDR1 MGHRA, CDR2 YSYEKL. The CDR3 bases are TGCGCCAGCAGCCTGACAGCTAACTATGGCTACACCTTC. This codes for CASSLTANYGYTF.

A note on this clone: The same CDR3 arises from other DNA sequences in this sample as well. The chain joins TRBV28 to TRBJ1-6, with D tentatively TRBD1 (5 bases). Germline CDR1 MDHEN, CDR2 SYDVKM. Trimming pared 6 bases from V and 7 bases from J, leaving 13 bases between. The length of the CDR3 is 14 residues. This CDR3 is CASRPGQANSPLHF. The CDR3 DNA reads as TGTGCCAGCAGACCCGGACAAGCCAATTCACCCCTCCACTTT.

In nucleotides, the CDR3 is TGCGCCAGCAGCTCTCCCCCCGCCTACGAGCAGTACTTC. Residues: CASSSPPAYEQYF. The chain joins TRBV5-1 to TRBJ2-7, with no clear D. CDR3 size: 13 residues. The germline V gene encodes CDR1 SGHRS and CDR2 YFSETQ. Trimming shortened V by 3 bases and J by 2 bases, and 9 bases separated the two germline ends.

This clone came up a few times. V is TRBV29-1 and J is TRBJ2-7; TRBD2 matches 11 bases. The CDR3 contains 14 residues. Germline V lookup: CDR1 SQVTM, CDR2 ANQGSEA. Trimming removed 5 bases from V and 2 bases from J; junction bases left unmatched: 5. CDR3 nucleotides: TGCAGCGTTTGGACTAGCGGGCAAACCTACGAGCAGTACTTC. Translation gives CSVWTSGQTYEQYF.

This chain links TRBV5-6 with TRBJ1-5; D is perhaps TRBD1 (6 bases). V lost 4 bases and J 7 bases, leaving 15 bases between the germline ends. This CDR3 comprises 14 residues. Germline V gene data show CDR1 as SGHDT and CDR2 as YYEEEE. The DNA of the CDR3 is TGTGCCAGCAGCATACAAAACAGGGAACAGCCCCAGCATTTT. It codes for CASSIQNREQPQHF.

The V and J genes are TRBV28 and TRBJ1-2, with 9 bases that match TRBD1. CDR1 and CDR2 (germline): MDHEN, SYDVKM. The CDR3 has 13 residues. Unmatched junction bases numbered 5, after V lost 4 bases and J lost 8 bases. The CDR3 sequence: CASSSGQGLGYTF. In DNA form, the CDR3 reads TGTGCCAGCAGTTCGGGACAGGGATTAGGCTACACCTTC.

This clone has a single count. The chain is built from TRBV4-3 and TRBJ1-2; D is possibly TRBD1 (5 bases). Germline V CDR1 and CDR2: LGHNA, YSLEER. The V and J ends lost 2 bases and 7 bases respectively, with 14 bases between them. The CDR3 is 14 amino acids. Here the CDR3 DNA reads TGCGCCAGCAGCCAACAGTCCCAGGGCGGTGGCTACACCTTC. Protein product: CASSQQSQGGGYTF.

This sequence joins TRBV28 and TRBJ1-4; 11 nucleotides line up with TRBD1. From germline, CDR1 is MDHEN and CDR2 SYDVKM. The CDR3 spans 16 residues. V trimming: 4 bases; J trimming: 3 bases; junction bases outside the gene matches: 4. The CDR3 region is CASSWTGGSANEKLFF. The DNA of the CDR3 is TGTGCCAGCAGTTGGACAGGGGGCTCGGCTAATGAAAAACTGTTTTTT.

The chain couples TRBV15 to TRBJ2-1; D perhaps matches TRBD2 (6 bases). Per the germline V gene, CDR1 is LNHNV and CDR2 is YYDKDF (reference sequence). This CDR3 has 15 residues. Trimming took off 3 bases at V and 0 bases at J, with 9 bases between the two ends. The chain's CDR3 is CATSRGLSSYNEQFF. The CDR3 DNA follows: TGTGCCACCAGCAGGGGACTGAGCTCCTACAATGAGCAGTTCTTC.

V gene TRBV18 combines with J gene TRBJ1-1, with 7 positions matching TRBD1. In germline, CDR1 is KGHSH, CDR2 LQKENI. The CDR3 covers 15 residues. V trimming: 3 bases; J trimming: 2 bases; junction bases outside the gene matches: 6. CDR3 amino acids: CASSPPGTANTEAFF. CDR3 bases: TGTGCCAGCTCACCCCCCGGGACAGCTAACACTGAAGCTTTCTTT.

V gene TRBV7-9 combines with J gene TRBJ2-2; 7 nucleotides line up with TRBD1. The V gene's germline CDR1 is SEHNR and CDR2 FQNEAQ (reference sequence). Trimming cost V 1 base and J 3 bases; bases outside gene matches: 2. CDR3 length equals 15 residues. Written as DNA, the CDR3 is TGTGCCAGCAGCTTAGGACAGGGATACACCGGGGAGCTGTTTTTT. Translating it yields CASSLGQGYTGELFF. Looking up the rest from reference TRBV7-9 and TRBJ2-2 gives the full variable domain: DTGVSQNPRHKITKRGQNVTFRCDPISEHNRLYWYRQTLGQGPEFLTYFQNEAQLEKSRLLSDRFSAERPKGSFSTLEIQRTEQGDSAMYLCASSLGQGYTGELFFGEGSRLTVL.

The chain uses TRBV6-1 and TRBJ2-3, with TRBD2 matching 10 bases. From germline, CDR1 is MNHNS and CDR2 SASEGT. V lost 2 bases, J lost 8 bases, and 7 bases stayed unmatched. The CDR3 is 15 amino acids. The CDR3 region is CASSESSGRAGTQYF. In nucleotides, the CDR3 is TGTGCCAGCAGTGAATCGAGCGGGAGGGCCGGTACGCAGTATTTT.

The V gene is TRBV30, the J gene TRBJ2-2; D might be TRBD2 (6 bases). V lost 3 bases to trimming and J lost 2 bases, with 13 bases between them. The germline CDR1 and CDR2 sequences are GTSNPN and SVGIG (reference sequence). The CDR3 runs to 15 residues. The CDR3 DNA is TGTGCCTGGAGGACGGCAGCGGGTAACACCGGGGAGCTGTTTTTT. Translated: CAWRTAAGNTGELFF.